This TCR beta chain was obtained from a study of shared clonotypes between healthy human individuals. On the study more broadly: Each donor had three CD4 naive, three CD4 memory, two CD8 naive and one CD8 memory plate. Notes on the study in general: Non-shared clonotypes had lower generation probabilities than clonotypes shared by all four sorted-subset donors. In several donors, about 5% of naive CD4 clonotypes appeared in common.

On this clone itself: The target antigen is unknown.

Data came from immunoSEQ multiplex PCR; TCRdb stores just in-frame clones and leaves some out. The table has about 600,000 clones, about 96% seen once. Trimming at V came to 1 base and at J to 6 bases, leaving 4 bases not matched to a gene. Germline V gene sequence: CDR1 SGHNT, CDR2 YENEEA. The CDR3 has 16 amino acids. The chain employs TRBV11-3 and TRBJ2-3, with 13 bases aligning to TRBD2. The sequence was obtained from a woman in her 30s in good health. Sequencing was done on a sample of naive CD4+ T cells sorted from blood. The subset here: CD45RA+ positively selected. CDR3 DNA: TGTGCCAGCAGCTTAGGGACTAGCGGGGGTCCGGATACGCAGTATTTT. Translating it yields CASSLGTSGGPDTQYF.